The 13 T cell receptor beta chains in this list originate from one sample, sequenced in a study of T cell clones after liver transplantation. This table comes from immunoSEQ multiplex PCR, and its TCRdb copy is limited to in-frame clones, with some not included. The sample holds some 61,000 clones; around 70% are singletons and the top ten take more than 7.5%. The sample in question was CD4+ T cells from blood, obtained at the 22-month timepoint. The source of these receptors is a human patient who received a liver transplant. Some T cells may possibly be graft donor cells.

The sample holds a few counts of this clone. The CDR3 is CASSPFDGGSPLHF. CDR3 coding DNA: TGTGCCAGCAGCCCCTTTGACGGGGGTTCACCCCTCCACTTT. The chain combines TRBV28 with TRBJ1-6; tentatively, D is TRBD1 (5 bases). Germline V gene sequence: CDR1 MDHEN, CDR2 SYDVKM. The CDR3 has 14 amino acids. V was clipped by 6 bases and J by 9 bases, with 15 bases between them. Supplemented by reference TRBV28 and TRBJ1-6, the full variable domain reads DVKVTQSSRYLVKRTGEKVFLECVQDMDHENMFWYRQDPGLGLRLIYFSYDVKMKEKGDIPEGYSVSREKKERFSLILESASTNQTSMYLCASSPFDGGSPLHFGNGTRLTVT.

This clone was seen ten or more times. The CDR3 sequence: CASSQQALRLPSSQHF. The CDR3 bases are TGCGCCAGCAGCCAACAGGCTCTGCGGCTCCCCTCGTCCCAGCATTTT. The genes are TRBV4-1 and TRBJ1-5; D gene ambiguous. Between the trimmed V and J ends, which lost 2 bases and 11 bases, there was a span of 22 bases. CDR1 and CDR2 (germline): MGHRA, YSYEKL. The CDR3 is made up of 16 amino acids.

This sequence joins TRBV5-5 and TRBJ2-3, with unresolved D. This CDR3 spans 12 amino acids. V dropped 4 bases and J dropped 1 base, with 4 bases sitting between them. Germline values: CDR1 SGHKS, CDR2 YYEKEE (reference sequence). CDR3 coding DNA: TGTGCCAGCAGCCCCCGCACAGATACGCAGTATTTT. It translates to CASSPRTDTQYF.

This clone turned up a few times. The J gene is TRBJ1-2, the V gene TRBV19, with TRBD1 matching over 7 bases. Germline CDR1 LNHDA, CDR2 SQIVND (reference sequence). The CDR3 runs to 16 residues. Losses at the gene ends were 5 bases for V and 2 bases for J; bases not matched to a gene: 11. The CDR3 loop reads CASSPRQGTANYGYTF. In nucleotides, the CDR3 is TGTGCCAGTAGTCCACGACAGGGAACGGCCAACTATGGCTACACCTTC.

The rearrangement uses TRBV6-6 and TRBJ1-6, with a possible D match to TRBD1 (5 bases). Germline CDR1 is MNHNY and CDR2 is SVGAGI (reference sequence). CDR3 length: 13 amino acids. The V end was cut by 2 bases, the J end by 6 bases, with 5 bases between. CDR3 in amino acids: CASSYGANSPLHF. The CDR3 nucleotides are TGTGCCAGCAGTTACGGGGCTAATTCACCCCTCCACTTT.

V and J are TRBV7-9 and TRBJ2-1; tentative D call: TRBD1 (6 bases). Trimming shortened V by 5 bases and J by 2 bases, and 13 bases separated the two germline ends. The CDR3 contains 15 residues. Germline lookup yields CDR1 SEHNR and CDR2 FQNEAQ (reference sequence). In DNA, the CDR3 is TGTGCCAGCAGCGGGGGCGGTAATCCCTACAATGAGCAGTTCTTC. Encoded protein: CASSGGGNPYNEQFF. The full variable domain, with the rest looked up from reference TRBV7-9 and TRBJ2-1, is DTGVSQNPRHKITKRGQNVTFRCDPISEHNRLYWYRQTLGQGPEFLTYFQNEAQLEKSRLLSDRFSAERPKGSFSTLEIQRTEQGDSAMYLCASSGGGNPYNEQFFGPGTRLTVL.

The V and J genes are TRBV16 and TRBJ2-6, with D possibly being TRBD1 (6 bases). The germline V gene encodes CDR1 KGHSY and CDR2 FQNENV. The CDR3 totals 16 residues. Between the trimmed V and J ends, which lost 0 bases and 1 base, there was a span of 7 bases. The CDR3 region is CASSQSTGSGANVLTF. The CDR3 nucleotides are TGTGCCAGCAGCCAATCGACAGGTTCTGGGGCCAACGTCCTGACTTTC. Variable domain in full (rest from reference TRBV16 and TRBJ2-6): GEEVAQTPKHLVRGEGQKAKLYCAPIKGHSYVFWYQQVLKNEFKFLISFQNENVFDETGMPKERFSAKCLPNSPCSLEIQATKLEDSAVYFCASSQSTGSGANVLTFGAGSRLTVL.

The genes are TRBV29-1 and TRBJ1-4; D may be TRBD1 (5 bases). CDR3 size: 13 residues. Germline V CDR1 and CDR2: SQVTM, ANQGSEA. V lost 4 bases to trimming and J lost 5 bases, with 11 bases between them. This CDR3 is CSVGGRLNEKLFF. The CDR3 DNA reads TGCAGCGTTGGGGGACGGCTGAATGAAAAACTGTTTTTT.

The chain couples TRBV6-1 to TRBJ2-7; D is unclear. V gave up 5 bases and J gave up 3 bases, with 11 bases separating them. This CDR3 comprises 13 residues. Germline V gene data show CDR1 as MNHNS and CDR2 as SASEGT. The CDR3 protein is CASSTRTDYEQYF. DNA for the CDR3: TGTGCCAGCAGTACCCGGACGGACTACGAGCAGTACTTC.

The chain combines TRBV5-1 with TRBJ2-7; D gene unclear. V was shortened by 1 base and J by 4 bases, with 12 bases between the two germline ends. Germline assignment: CDR1 SGHRS and CDR2 YFSETQ. The CDR3 covers 14 residues. The CDR3 DNA is TGCGCCAGCAGCTTGCAAAATACAGAGTACGAGCAGTACTTC. This translates into CASSLQNTEYEQYF.

This clone has only one observation. V is TRBV4-2 and J is TRBJ1-5; no firm D call. Deletions cut 2 bases from V and 8 bases from J, with 16 bases between. This CDR3 contains 15 residues. Germline CDR1 reads LGHNA; CDR2 reads YNFKEQ. The CDR3 here is CASSQISGRGEPQHF. In nucleotides, the CDR3 is TGTGCCAGCAGCCAAATCTCAGGCCGCGGGGAGCCCCAGCATTTT.

The chain couples TRBV6-1 to TRBJ1-1; TRBD1 aligns across 12 bases. Looked up from germline, CDR1 is MNHNS and CDR2 is SASEGT. J gave up 6 bases and V 7 bases, and 9 bases lay outside the gene matches. CDR3 length: 15 residues. In DNA, the CDR3 is TGTGCCAGCACCCAACGGGACAGGGGGCTCGCTGAAGCTTTCTTT. It specifies CASTQRDRGLAEAFF.

The chain combines TRBV5-1 with TRBJ1-2; D ambiguous. V lost 0 bases, J lost 0 bases, and 6 bases lay in between. The CDR3 totals 14 residues. Germline loops: CDR1 SGHRS, CDR2 YFSETQ. The CDR3 nucleotides are TGCGCCAGCAGCTTGGTAGAGGCTAACTATGGCTACACCTTC. It encodes CASSLVEANYGYTF.